Listed below are T cell receptor beta chains from one sample, sequenced in a study of cytomegalovirus exposure and HLA in healthy donors. Method: immunoSEQ multiplex PCR; TCRdb's copy keeps in-frame clones and lacks some. In all, the sample yields over 30,000 clones. Sequenced: PBMCs. These receptor sequences come from a woman aged 40 to 50 in good health and CMV-seropositive. Both conserved end residues are part of each CDR3. The order of the fields is J gene, V gene, D gene, CDR3 DNA, CDR3 protein. The D gene is left open where the match is weak.

j_call: TRBJ2-7; v_call: TRBV10-3; d_call: TRBD1; cdr3_nt: TGTGCCATCAGCGGGACAGGGCTGAACGAGCAGTACTTC; cdr3_aa: CAISGTGLNEQYF
j_call: TRBJ2-6; v_call: TRBV10-3; d_call: NA; cdr3_nt: TGTGCCATCAGTGAATCCAGGCGAGGGCCTGGGGCCAACGTCCTGACTTTC; cdr3_aa: CAISESRRGPGANVLTF
j_call: TRBJ2-5; v_call: TRBV19; d_call: NA; cdr3_nt: TGTGCCAGTACCGCCGGGACACGAGAGACCCAGTACTTC; cdr3_aa: CASTAGTRETQYF
j_call: TRBJ2-1; v_call: TRBV10-1; d_call: TRBD1; cdr3_nt: TGCGCCAGCAGTGAGGACAGGGGGAATATGAATGAGCAGTTCTTC; cdr3_aa: CASSEDRGNMNEQFF
j_call: TRBJ2-1; v_call: TRBV7-9; d_call: TRBD2; cdr3_nt: TGTGCCAGCAGCCAGAACCTAGCGGGGGAGGAGCAGTTCTTC; cdr3_aa: CASSQNLAGEEQFF
j_call: TRBJ2-7; v_call: TRBV11-2; d_call: NA; cdr3_nt: TGTGCCAGCAGCTCCTACCGGGGTAGCTCCTACGAGCAGTACTTC; cdr3_aa: CASSSYRGSSYEQYF
j_call: TRBJ2-5; v_call: TRBV19; d_call: TRBD2; cdr3_nt: TGTGCCAGTAGCTGGGGTAGCGGGAGTCTGGAGACCCAGTACTTC; cdr3_aa: CASSWGSGSLETQYF
j_call: TRBJ2-1; v_call: TRBV5-1; d_call: TRBD2; cdr3_nt: TGCGCCAGCAGCCAAGCGGGAGGCGACAATGAGCAGTTCTTC; cdr3_aa: CASSQAGGDNEQFF
j_call: TRBJ2-3; v_call: TRBV7-3; d_call: TRBD2; cdr3_nt: TGTGCCAGCAGCCAGCTCGGGGGAGGGTTTGCAGATACGCAGTATTTT; cdr3_aa: CASSQLGGGFADTQYF
j_call: TRBJ2-7; v_call: TRBV9; d_call: TRBD2; cdr3_nt: TGTGCCAGCAGCTCGCGGGAGGGCGAGCAGTACTTC; cdr3_aa: CASSSREGEQYF
j_call: TRBJ2-5; v_call: TRBV4-1; d_call: TRBD2; cdr3_nt: TGCGCCAGCAGCCCACTAGAGCGGGGGACCCAGTACTTC; cdr3_aa: CASSPLERGTQYF
j_call: TRBJ2-5; v_call: TRBV4-3; d_call: NA; cdr3_nt: TGCGCCAGCAGCCAAGACAGGGGTGAGACCCAGTACTTC; cdr3_aa: CASSQDRGETQYF
j_call: TRBJ2-1; v_call: TRBV9; d_call: NA; cdr3_nt: TGTGCCAGCAGCGTATCAGGGCTCGACTACAATGAGCAGTTCTTC; cdr3_aa: CASSVSGLDYNEQFF
j_call: TRBJ2-1; v_call: TRBV7-9; d_call: NA; cdr3_nt: TGTGCCAGCAGCTCGACTCACTCGAACGTGAATGAGCAGTTCTTC; cdr3_aa: CASSSTHSNVNEQFF
j_call: TRBJ2-5; v_call: TRBV4-1; d_call: TRBD2; cdr3_nt: TGCGCCAGCAGCCTGACTAGCGAGTCCGAGACCCAGTACTTC; cdr3_aa: CASSLTSESETQYF
j_call: TRBJ2-2; v_call: TRBV29-1; d_call: NA; cdr3_nt: TGCAGCGTCAAGAACACCGGGGAGCTGTTTTTT; cdr3_aa: CSVKNTGELFF
j_call: TRBJ2-1; v_call: TRBV11-2; d_call: NA; cdr3_nt: TGTGCCAGCAGCTTAGATTACAGCGGTTCCGACAATGAGCAGTTCTTC; cdr3_aa: CASSLDYSGSDNEQFF
j_call: TRBJ1-1; v_call: TRBV10-1; d_call: NA; cdr3_nt: TGCGCCAACAGTCCCCGGGATGACACTGAAGCTTTCTTT; cdr3_aa: CANSPRDDTEAFF
j_call: TRBJ1-1; v_call: TRBV4-3; d_call: TRBD1; cdr3_nt: TGCGCCAGCAGCCAAGTGGGACAGGGAACTGAAGCTTTCTTT; cdr3_aa: CASSQVGQGTEAFF
j_call: TRBJ1-2; v_call: TRBV9; d_call: TRBD1; cdr3_nt: TGTGCCAGCACCAGACAGGGAGATGGCTACACCTTC; cdr3_aa: CASTRQGDGYTF
j_call: TRBJ2-5; v_call: TRBV5-1; d_call: TRBD2; cdr3_nt: TGCGCCAGCAGCGCTGGGACTAGTGGAGAGACCCAGTACTTC; cdr3_aa: CASSAGTSGETQYF
j_call: TRBJ2-7; v_call: TRBV7-9; d_call: NA; cdr3_nt: TGTGCCAGCAGAGGCAGGGGCTACGAGCAGTACTTC; cdr3_aa: CASRGRGYEQYF
j_call: TRBJ2-2; v_call: TRBV6-5; d_call: NA; cdr3_nt: TGTGCCAGCAGTTATCTGCGAGGGGGGGGCACCGGGGAGCTGTTTTTT; cdr3_aa: CASSYLRGGGTGELFF
j_call: TRBJ2-5; v_call: TRBV7-9; d_call: NA; cdr3_nt: TGTGCCAGCAGCTTTCAGGGAGGGGGGCAAGAGACCCAGTACTTC; cdr3_aa: CASSFQGGGQETQYF
j_call: TRBJ1-2; v_call: TRBV6-5; d_call: NA; cdr3_nt: TGTGCCAGCAGGAGAGGTCTTGATGGCTACACCTTC; cdr3_aa: CASRRGLDGYTF
j_call: TRBJ1-2; v_call: TRBV19; d_call: NA; cdr3_nt: TGTGCCAGTAGTATCGGGCAGGGCAATCTTCCTGGCTACACCTTC; cdr3_aa: CASSIGQGNLPGYTF
j_call: TRBJ2-5; v_call: TRBV4-1; d_call: TRBD1; cdr3_nt: TGCGCCAGCAGCCAAGGGGTCGTCAGGGGGATGGGAGAGACCCAGTACTTC; cdr3_aa: CASSQGVVRGMGETQYF
j_call: TRBJ2-3; v_call: TRBV6-5; d_call: TRBD2; cdr3_nt: TGTGCCAGCACCCTTCTGGGGAGGGCAGATACGCAGTATTTT; cdr3_aa: CASTLLGRADTQYF
j_call: TRBJ2-5; v_call: TRBV29-1; d_call: NA; cdr3_nt: TGCAGCGTTGACAGGTTTGGTGAGACCCAGTACTTC; cdr3_aa: CSVDRFGETQYF
j_call: TRBJ2-7; v_call: TRBV19; d_call: NA; cdr3_nt: TGTGCCAGTAGTGTAACGGGGGACTCCTACGAGCAGTACTTC; cdr3_aa: CASSVTGDSYEQYF
j_call: TRBJ1-1; v_call: TRBV2; d_call: TRBD1; cdr3_nt: TGTGCCAGCAGGGGCGGTACCGGGACAGGGCAAAGGGCCACTGAAGCTTTCTTT; cdr3_aa: CASRGGTGTGQRATEAFF
j_call: TRBJ2-7; v_call: TRBV30; d_call: TRBD1; cdr3_nt: TGTGCCGGGAGTGGGGACAGGGGAATTGGCTACGAGCAGTACTTC; cdr3_aa: CAGSGDRGIGYEQYF
j_call: TRBJ2-7; v_call: TRBV6-5; d_call: TRBD2; cdr3_nt: TGTGCCAGCAGTAGCGGGACTAGCGGGAACGAGCAGTACTTC; cdr3_aa: CASSSGTSGNEQYF
j_call: TRBJ2-5; v_call: TRBV5-5; d_call: NA; cdr3_nt: TGTGCCAGCACCTTCATGGAGGAGGGTGAAAGTGTTGAGACCCAGTACTTC; cdr3_aa: CASTFMEEGESVETQYF
j_call: TRBJ2-3; v_call: TRBV5-4; d_call: NA; cdr3_nt: TGTGCCAGCAGCACGGTTACAGATACGCAGTATTTT; cdr3_aa: CASSTVTDTQYF
j_call: TRBJ1-1; v_call: TRBV9; d_call: TRBD1; cdr3_nt: TGTGCCAGCAGCCCCGACAGGGGGCCTGACACTGAAGCTTTCTTT; cdr3_aa: CASSPDRGPDTEAFF
j_call: TRBJ2-7; v_call: TRBV4-3; d_call: NA; cdr3_nt: TGCGCCAGCAGCCAGGCCCTAGACAGGTCCTACGAGCAGTACTTC; cdr3_aa: CASSQALDRSYEQYF
j_call: TRBJ1-2; v_call: TRBV6-6; d_call: NA; cdr3_nt: TGTGCCAGCACCTGGCATTCTAACTATGGCTACACCTTC; cdr3_aa: CASTWHSNYGYTF
j_call: TRBJ2-5; v_call: TRBV5-1; d_call: TRBD1; cdr3_nt: TGCGCCAGCAGCTTGATTCGGAACAGGGGGCCGGGAGAGACCCAGTACTTC; cdr3_aa: CASSLIRNRGPGETQYF
j_call: TRBJ2-7; v_call: TRBV28; d_call: NA; cdr3_nt: TGTGCCAGCACCCCGGGCGGAGGTGGCGAGCAGTACTTC; cdr3_aa: CASTPGGGGEQYF
j_call: TRBJ1-1; v_call: TRBV19; d_call: NA; cdr3_nt: TGTGCCAGTACCCTAGGAGGGGTATTTGGCGCTTTCTTT; cdr3_aa: CASTLGGVFGAFF
j_call: TRBJ1-6; v_call: TRBV4-3; d_call: TRBD1; cdr3_nt: TGCGCCAGCAGCCGCGGGGACAGCAATAATTCACCCCTCCACTTT; cdr3_aa: CASSRGDSNNSPLHF